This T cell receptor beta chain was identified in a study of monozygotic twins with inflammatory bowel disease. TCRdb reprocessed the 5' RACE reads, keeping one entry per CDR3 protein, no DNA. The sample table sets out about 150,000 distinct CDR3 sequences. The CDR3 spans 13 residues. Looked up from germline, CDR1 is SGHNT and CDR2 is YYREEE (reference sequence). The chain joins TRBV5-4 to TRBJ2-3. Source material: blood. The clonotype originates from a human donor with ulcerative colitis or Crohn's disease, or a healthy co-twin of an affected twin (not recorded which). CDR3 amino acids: CASSFDASDTQYF.